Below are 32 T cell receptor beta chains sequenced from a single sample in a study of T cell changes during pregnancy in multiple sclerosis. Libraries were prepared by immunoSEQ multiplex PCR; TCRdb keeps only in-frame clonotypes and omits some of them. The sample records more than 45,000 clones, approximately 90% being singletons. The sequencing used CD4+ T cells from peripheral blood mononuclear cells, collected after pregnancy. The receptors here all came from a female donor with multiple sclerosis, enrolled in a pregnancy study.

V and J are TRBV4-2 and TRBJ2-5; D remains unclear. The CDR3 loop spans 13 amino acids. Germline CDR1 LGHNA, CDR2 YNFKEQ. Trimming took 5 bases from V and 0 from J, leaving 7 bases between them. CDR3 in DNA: TGTGCCAGCAGCTTCCGGGACCAAGAGACCCAGTACTTC. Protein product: CASSFRDQETQYF.

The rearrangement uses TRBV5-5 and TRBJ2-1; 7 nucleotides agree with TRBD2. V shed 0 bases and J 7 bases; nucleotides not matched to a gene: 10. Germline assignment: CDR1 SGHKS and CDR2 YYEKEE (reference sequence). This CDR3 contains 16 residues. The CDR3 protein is CASSLDAPGGRNEQFF. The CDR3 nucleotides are TGTGCCAGCAGCTTGGATGCTCCGGGGGGTAGGAATGAGCAGTTCTTC.

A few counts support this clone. This CDR3 reads CASSVTGVEQFF. The DNA for the CDR3 is TGTGCCAGCAGCGTCACAGGGGTTGAGCAGTTCTTC. This chain links TRBV7-9 with TRBJ2-1, with 7 positions matching TRBD1. This CDR3 is 12 amino acids long. CDR1 and CDR2 from the germline V gene are SEHNR and FQNEAQ (reference sequence). V trimming: 5 bases; J trimming: 9 bases; junction bases outside the gene matches: 4.

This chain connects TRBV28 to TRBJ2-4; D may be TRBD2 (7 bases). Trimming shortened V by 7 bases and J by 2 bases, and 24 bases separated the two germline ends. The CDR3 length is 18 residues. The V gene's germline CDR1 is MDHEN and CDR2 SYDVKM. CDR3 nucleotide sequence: TGTGCCAGCACGGGGGGCAGCCACCCTCTGATCTCCAAAAACATTCAGTACTTC. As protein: CASTGGSHPLISKNIQYF.

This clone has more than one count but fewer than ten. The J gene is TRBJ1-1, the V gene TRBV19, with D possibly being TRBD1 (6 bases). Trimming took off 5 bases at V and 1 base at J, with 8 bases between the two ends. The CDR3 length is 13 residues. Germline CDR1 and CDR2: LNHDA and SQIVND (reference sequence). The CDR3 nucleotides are TGTGCCAGTAGTTTACAGGGGAACACTGAAGCTTTCTTT. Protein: CASSLQGNTEAFF.

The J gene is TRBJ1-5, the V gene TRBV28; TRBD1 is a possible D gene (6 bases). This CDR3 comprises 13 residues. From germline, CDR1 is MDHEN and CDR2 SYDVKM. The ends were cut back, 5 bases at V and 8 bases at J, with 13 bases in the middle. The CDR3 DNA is TGTGCCAGCAGTCTGGACAGCGCAAAGCCCCAGCATTTT. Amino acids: CASSLDSAKPQHF.

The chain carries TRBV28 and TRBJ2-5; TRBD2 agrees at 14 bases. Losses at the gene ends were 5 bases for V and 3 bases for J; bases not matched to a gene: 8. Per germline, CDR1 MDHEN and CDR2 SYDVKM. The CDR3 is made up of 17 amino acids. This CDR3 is CASSTPPGLAGEETQYF. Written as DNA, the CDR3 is TGTGCCAGCAGTACTCCTCCGGGACTAGCGGGAGAAGAGACCCAGTACTTC. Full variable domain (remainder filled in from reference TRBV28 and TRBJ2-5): DVKVTQSSRYLVKRTGEKVFLECVQDMDHENMFWYRQDPGLGLRLIYFSYDVKMKEKGDIPEGYSVSREKKERFSLILESASTNQTSMYLCASSTPPGLAGEETQYFGPGTRLLVL.

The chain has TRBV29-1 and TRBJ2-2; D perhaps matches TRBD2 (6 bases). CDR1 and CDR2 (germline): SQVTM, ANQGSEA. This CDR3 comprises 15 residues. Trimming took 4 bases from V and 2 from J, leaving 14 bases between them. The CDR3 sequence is CSVGVVSGNTGELFF. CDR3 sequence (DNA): TGCAGCGTTGGAGTGGTTAGCGGAAACACCGGGGAGCTGTTTTTT.

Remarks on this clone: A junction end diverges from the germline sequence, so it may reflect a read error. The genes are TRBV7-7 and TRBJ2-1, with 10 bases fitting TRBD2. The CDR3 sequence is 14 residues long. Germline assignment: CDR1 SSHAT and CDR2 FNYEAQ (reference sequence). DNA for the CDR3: TGTGCTAGCAGCTTAGCTAGCGGGGGCACCGAGCAGTTCTTC. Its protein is CASSLASGGTEQFF.

The CDR3 is CASSRSAILEKLFF. The DNA for the CDR3 is TGTGCCAGCAGCCGTTCAGCGATACTTGAAAAACTGTTTTTT. The gene calls are TRBV11-2 and TRBJ1-4; unclear D gene. Germline CDR1 SGHAT, CDR2 FQNNGV. Trimming removed 5 bases at V and 7 bases at J, with 14 bases between. The CDR3 has 14 amino acids.

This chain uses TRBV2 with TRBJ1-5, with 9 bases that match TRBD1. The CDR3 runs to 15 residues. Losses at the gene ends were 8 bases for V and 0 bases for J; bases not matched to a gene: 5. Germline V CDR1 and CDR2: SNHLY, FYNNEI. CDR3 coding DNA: TGTGCCAGCGGCGGGACAGGGCATAGCAATCAGCCCCAGCATTTT. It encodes CASGGTGHSNQPQHF.

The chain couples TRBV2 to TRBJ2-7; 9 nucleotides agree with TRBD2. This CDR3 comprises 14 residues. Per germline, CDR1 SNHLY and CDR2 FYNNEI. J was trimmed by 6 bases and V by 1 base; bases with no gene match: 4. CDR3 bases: TGTGCCAGCAGTGAAGTTAGCGGGAGACGCGAGCAGTACTTC. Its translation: CASSEVSGRREQYF.

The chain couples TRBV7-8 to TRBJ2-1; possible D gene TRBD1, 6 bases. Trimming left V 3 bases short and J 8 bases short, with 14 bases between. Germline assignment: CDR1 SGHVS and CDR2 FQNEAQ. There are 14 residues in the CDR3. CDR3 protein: CASSFIRGMDEQFF. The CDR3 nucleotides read TGTGCCAGCAGCTTCATCAGGGGTATGGATGAGCAGTTCTTC.

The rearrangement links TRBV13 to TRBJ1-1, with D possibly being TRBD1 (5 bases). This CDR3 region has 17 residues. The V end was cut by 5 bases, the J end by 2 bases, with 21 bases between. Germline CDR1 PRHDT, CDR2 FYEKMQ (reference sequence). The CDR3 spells CASSPRSGGTRNTEAFF. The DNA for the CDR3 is TGTGCCAGCAGCCCTCGGTCGGGGGGAACGCGCAACACTGAAGCTTTCTTT.

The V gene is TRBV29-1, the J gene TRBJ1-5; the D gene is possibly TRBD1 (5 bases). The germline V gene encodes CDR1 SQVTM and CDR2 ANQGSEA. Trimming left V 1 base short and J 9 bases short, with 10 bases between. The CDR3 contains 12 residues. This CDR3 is CSVEGPGGPQHF. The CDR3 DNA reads TGCAGCGTTGAAGGCCCGGGGGGGCCCCAGCATTTT. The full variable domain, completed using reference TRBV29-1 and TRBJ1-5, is SAVISQKPSRDICQRGTSLTIQCQVDSQVTMMFWYRQQPGQSLTLIATANQGSEATYESGFVIDKFPISRPNLTFSTLTVSNMSPEDSSIYLCSVEGPGGPQHFGDGTRLSIL.

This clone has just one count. The CDR3 loop reads CASGQREAPYEQYF. DNA of the CDR3: TGCGCCAGCGGCCAGCGGGAGGCCCCCTACGAGCAGTACTTC. The chain couples TRBV5-1 to TRBJ2-7; 9 bases align to TRBD2. The CDR3 runs to 14 residues. Trimming took 7 bases from V and 2 from J; bases not matched to a gene: 7. The germline V gene has CDR1 SGHRS and CDR2 YFSETQ.

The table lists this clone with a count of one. The DNA of the CDR3 is TGTGCCAGCAGCTTCAGCGGGACTAGCACAGATACGCAGTATTTT. It encodes CASSFSGTSTDTQYF. This chain links TRBV5-4 with TRBJ2-3, with 7 bases matching TRBD2. CDR3 length: 15 residues. Germline V gene data show CDR1 as SGHNT and CDR2 as YYREEE (reference sequence). Losses at the gene ends were 2 bases for V and 0 bases for J; bases not matched to a gene: 3.

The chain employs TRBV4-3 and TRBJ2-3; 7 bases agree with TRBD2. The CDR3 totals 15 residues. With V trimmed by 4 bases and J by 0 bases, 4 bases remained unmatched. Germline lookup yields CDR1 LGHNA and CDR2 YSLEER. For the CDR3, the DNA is TGCGCCAGCAGCCTAAGCGGGGCGAGCACAGATACGCAGTATTTT. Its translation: CASSLSGASTDTQYF.

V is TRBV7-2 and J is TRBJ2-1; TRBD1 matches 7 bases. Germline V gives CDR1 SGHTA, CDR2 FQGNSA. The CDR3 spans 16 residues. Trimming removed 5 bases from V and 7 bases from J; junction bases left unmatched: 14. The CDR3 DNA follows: TGTGCCAGCAGCCCCGAACAGGGGAGTTCAGGAAATGAGCAGTTCTTC. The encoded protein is CASSPEQGSSGNEQFF.

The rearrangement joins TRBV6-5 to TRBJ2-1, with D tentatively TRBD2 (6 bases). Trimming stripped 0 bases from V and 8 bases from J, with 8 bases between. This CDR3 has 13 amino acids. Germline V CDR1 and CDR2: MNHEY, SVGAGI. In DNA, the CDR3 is TGTGCCAGCAGTTACTCGCGGGACTATGAGCAGTTCTTC. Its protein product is CASSYSRDYEQFF.

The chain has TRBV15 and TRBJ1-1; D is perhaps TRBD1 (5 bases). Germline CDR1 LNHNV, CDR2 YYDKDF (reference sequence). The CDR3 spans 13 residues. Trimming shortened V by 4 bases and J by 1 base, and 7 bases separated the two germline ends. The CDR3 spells CATSTTGNTEAFF. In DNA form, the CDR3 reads TGTGCCACCAGCACTACAGGGAACACTGAAGCTTTCTTT. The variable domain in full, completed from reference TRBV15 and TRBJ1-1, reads DAMVIQNPRYQVTQFGKPVTLSCSQTLNHNVMYWYQQKSSQAPKLLFHYYDKDFNNEADTPDNFQSRRPNTSFCFLDIRSPGLGDTAMYLCATSTTGNTEAFFGQGTRLTVV.

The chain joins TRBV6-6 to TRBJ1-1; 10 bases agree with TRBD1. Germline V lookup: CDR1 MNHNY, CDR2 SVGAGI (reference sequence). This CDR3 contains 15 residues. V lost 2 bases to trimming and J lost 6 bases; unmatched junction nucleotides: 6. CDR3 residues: CASSYAGQGGAEAFF. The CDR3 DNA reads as TGTGCCAGCAGTTACGCTGGACAGGGGGGGGCTGAAGCTTTCTTT.

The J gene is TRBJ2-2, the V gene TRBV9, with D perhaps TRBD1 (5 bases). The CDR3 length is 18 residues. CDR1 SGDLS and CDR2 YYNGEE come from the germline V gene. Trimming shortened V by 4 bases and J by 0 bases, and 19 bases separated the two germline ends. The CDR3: CASSRDVAGPTNTGELFF. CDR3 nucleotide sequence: TGTGCCAGCAGCCGCGATGTCGCAGGGCCTACGAACACCGGGGAGCTGTTTTTT. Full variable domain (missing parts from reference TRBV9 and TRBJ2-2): DSGVTQTPKHLITATGQRVTLRCSPRSGDLSVYWYQQSLDQGLQFLIQYYNGEERAKGNILERFSAQQFPDLHSELNLSSLELGDSALYFCASSRDVAGPTNTGELFFGEGSRLTVL.

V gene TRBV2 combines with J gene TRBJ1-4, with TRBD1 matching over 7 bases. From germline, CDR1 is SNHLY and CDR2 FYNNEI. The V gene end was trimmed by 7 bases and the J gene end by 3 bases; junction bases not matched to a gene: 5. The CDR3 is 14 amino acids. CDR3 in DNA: TGTGCCAGCAAGGAGGACAGGCCTAATGAAAAACTGTTTTTT. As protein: CASKEDRPNEKLFF.

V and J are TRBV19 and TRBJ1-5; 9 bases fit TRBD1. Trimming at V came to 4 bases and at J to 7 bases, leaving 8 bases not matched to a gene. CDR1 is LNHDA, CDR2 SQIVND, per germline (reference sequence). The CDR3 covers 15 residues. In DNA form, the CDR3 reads TGTGCCAGTAGTACCCACAGGGGGCAGGGACAGCCCCAGCATTTT. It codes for CASSTHRGQGQPQHF.

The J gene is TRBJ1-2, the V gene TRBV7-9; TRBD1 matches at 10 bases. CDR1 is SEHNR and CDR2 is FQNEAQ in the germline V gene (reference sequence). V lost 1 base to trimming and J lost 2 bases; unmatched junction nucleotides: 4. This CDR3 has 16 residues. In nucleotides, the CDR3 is TGTGCCAGCAGCTTAGGGGGGGGACAGGGGAACTATGGCTACACCTTC. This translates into CASSLGGGQGNYGYTF.

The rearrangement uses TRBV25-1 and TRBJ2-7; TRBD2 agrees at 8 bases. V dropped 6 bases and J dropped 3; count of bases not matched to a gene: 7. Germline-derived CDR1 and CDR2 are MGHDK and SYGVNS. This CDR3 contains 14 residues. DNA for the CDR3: TGTGCCAGCAGCCCTTTAACTAGCGGCTACGAGCAGTACTTC. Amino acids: CASSPLTSGYEQYF.

Written as DNA, the CDR3 is TGTGCCTGGAGTGGGACTAGCGGGAGGGCCCTCGTTTCAGATACGCAGTATTTT. Protein product: CAWSGTSGRALVSDTQYF. The rearrangement uses TRBV30 and TRBJ2-3; 15 nucleotides match TRBD2. CDR1 is GTSNPN, CDR2 SVGIG, per germline (reference sequence). V lost 1 base, J lost 4 bases, and 9 bases stayed unmatched. The length of the CDR3 is 18 residues.

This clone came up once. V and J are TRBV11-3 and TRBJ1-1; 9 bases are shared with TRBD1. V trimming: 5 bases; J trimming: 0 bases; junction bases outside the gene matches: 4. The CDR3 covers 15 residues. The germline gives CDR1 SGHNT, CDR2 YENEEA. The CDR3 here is CASSHRGPLNTEAFF. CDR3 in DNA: TGTGCCAGCAGCCACAGGGGGCCGCTGAACACTGAAGCTTTCTTT. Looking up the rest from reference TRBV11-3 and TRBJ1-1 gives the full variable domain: EAGVVQSPRYKIIEKKQPVAFWCNPISGHNTLYWYLQNLGQGPELLIRYENEEAVDDSQLPKDRFSAERLKGVDSTLKIQPAELGDSAVYLCASSHRGPLNTEAFFGQGTRLTVV.

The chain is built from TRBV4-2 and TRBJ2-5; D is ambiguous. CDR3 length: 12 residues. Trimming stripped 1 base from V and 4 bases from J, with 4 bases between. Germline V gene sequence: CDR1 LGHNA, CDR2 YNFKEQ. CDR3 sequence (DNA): TGTGCCAGCAGCCAAGCCAGAGAGACCCAGTACTTC. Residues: CASSQARETQYF.

The CDR3, as DNA: TGTGCCAGCAGCTTTTACAGGGTTCTCTCTGGAAACACCATATATTTT. Encoded protein: CASSFYRVLSGNTIYF. This chain connects TRBV7-9 to TRBJ1-3; D is possibly TRBD1 (6 bases). The CDR3 covers 16 residues. Germline CDR1 and CDR2: SEHNR and FQNEAQ (reference sequence). Trimming removed 3 bases from V and 0 bases from J, with 12 bases in between.

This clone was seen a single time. CDR3 in DNA: TGTGCCAGCTCACCGGATAGCGGGAATTACGAGCAGTACTTC. Protein sequence: CASSPDSGNYEQYF. The genes are TRBV18 and TRBJ2-7; 8 bases are a match to TRBD2. This CDR3 region has 14 residues. The germline CDR1 and CDR2 sequences are KGHSH and LQKENI. J lost 4 bases, V lost 3 bases, and 5 bases had no gene match.